Following are 29 T cell receptor beta chains from one sample sequenced in a study of CD8+ T cells in alopecia areata. Extraction of RNA preceded its reverse transcription into cDNA, which served as the sequencing template. Measured with immunoSEQ multiplex PCR; TCRdb has only the in-frame clones, and not every one. This table has about 120,000 clones, roughly 50% appearing once. The sample taken for sequencing was NKG2D-low CD8+ T cells sorted from blood. These receptors were collected from a human donor with alopecia areata.

The sample holds many counts of this clone. This chain links TRBV5-6 with TRBJ1-5; D is unclear. V dropped 1 base and J dropped 7 bases, with 12 bases sitting between them. The germline V gene encodes CDR1 SGHDT and CDR2 YYEEEE. This CDR3 has 14 residues. The CDR3 sequence: CASSLLGLNQPQHF. CDR3 bases: TGTGCCAGCAGCTTGCTAGGGCTTAACCAGCCCCAGCATTTT.

The J gene is TRBJ2-3, the V gene TRBV27; no clear D. V shed 6 bases and J shed 4 bases, with 11 bases lying between them. This CDR3 has 13 amino acids. Germline values: CDR1 MNHEY, CDR2 SMNVEV (reference sequence). The CDR3 sequence: CASSHPIADTQYF. The CDR3 region has the DNA TGTGCCAGCAGCCACCCAATTGCAGATACGCAGTATTTT.

V and J are TRBV2 and TRBJ2-2, with D unresolved. In germline, CDR1 is SNHLY, CDR2 FYNNEI. CDR3 length: 12 residues. V lost 9 bases and J lost 3, with 8 bases in between. CDR3 residues: CARSSDTGELFF. CDR3 bases: TGTGCCAGATCATCCGACACCGGGGAGCTGTTTTTT.

As to this clone: The missing conserved phenylalanine or tryptophan at the end of this CDR3 makes a read error likely. Because the CDR3's place on the DNA is in doubt, the DNA is left out and the CDR3 is given as listed by TCRdb. This chain joins TRBV7-2 and TRBJ2-7. The CDR3 is 11 amino acids long, termini counted. Germline assignment: CDR1 SGHTA and CDR2 FQGNSA. The CDR3 spells CASSLSGAGPG.

In its sample, this clone was seen a few times. The chain recombines TRBV29-1 with TRBJ2-2, with D unclear. V was shortened by 6 bases and J by 0 bases, with 17 bases between the two germline ends. The CDR3 sequence is 16 residues long. Germline CDR1 is SQVTM and CDR2 is ANQGSEA. The CDR3 nucleotides are TGCAGCGTAGAACACCAAATCGGATCGAACACCGGGGAGCTGTTTTTT. Translating gives CSVEHQIGSNTGELFF.

The chain has TRBV25-1 and TRBJ2-5, with 7 bases that match TRBD1. The CDR3 runs 15 residues. With V trimmed by 2 bases and J by 4 bases, 7 bases remained unmatched. Per germline, CDR1 MGHDK and CDR2 SYGVNS. The CDR3 DNA is TGTGCCAGCAGTGAAACGACAGGGACGCGAGAGACCCAGTACTTC. Its translation is CASSETTGTRETQYF.

The CDR3 DNA reads as TGCAGCGTTGAATCCCGGGCCTTCGAGCAGTACTTC. It codes for CSVESRAFEQYF. The gene calls are TRBV29-1 and TRBJ2-7, with D unresolved. The CDR3 runs to 12 residues. V shed 2 bases and J shed 6 bases, with 11 bases lying between them. The germline V gene encodes CDR1 SQVTM and CDR2 ANQGSEA.

The V call is TRBV29-1, the J call TRBJ1-1; a weak D match, TRBD1 (5 bases). Deletions cut 4 bases from V and 0 bases from J, with 15 bases between. Per the germline V gene, CDR1 is SQVTM and CDR2 is ANQGSEA. The CDR3 has 15 residues. The CDR3 region is CSVVGGSVLNTEAFF. As DNA, the CDR3 is TGCAGCGTTGTGGGGGGGAGCGTTCTGAACACTGAAGCTTTCTTT.

The rearrangement uses TRBV25-1 and TRBJ2-7; D possibly uses TRBD1 or TRBD2 (5 bases each). The CDR3 sequence is 13 residues long. Germline lookup yields CDR1 MGHDK and CDR2 SYGVNS. Trimming stripped 4 bases from V and 6 bases from J, with 13 bases between. Here the CDR3 reads CASSGSGTSEQYF. DNA of the CDR3: TGTGCCAGCAGTGGGAGTGGGACCAGCGAGCAGTACTTC.

This clone has only a few counts. This chain uses TRBV29-1 with TRBJ1-1; unclear D gene. The CDR3 covers 13 residues. Trimming took 0 bases from V and 1 from J, leaving 6 bases between them. CDR1 and CDR2 (germline): SQVTM, ANQGSEA. CDR3 residues: CSVEDIENTEAFF. CDR3 bases: TGCAGCGTTGAAGATATCGAGAACACTGAAGCTTTCTTT.

In this sample, this clone turned up a few times. This sequence joins TRBV30 and TRBJ2-5, with a tentative D call TRBD2 (5 bases). V lost 1 base, J lost 5 bases, and 11 bases lay in between. The CDR3 consists of 13 residues. Germline CDR1 reads GTSNPN; CDR2 reads SVGIG (reference sequence). CDR3 sequence (DNA): TGTGCCTGGAGTGCGGGATACGGGGAGACCCAGTACTTC. This translates into CAWSAGYGETQYF.

This clone occurred a few times. V gene TRBV30 combines with J gene TRBJ2-7; D not certain. This CDR3 has 13 residues. Trimming pared 0 bases from V and 1 base from J, leaving 7 bases between. CDR1 is GTSNPN, CDR2 SVGIG, per germline (reference sequence). The CDR3 spells CAWSVLGSYEQYF. For the CDR3, the DNA is TGTGCCTGGAGTGTACTGGGGTCCTACGAGCAGTACTTC.

This clone was recorded a few times. The chain joins TRBV29-1 to TRBJ2-7; tentative D call: TRBD2 (6 bases). The CDR3 is made up of 16 amino acids. Germline loops: CDR1 SQVTM, CDR2 ANQGSEA. V lost 3 bases to trimming and J lost 0 bases, with 18 bases between them. CDR3 sequence reads: CSVELVAASDSYEQYF. The DNA for the CDR3 is TGCAGCGTTGAGTTAGTGGCGGCTAGCGACTCCTACGAGCAGTACTTC.

This clone came up a few times. The V and J genes are TRBV5-1 and TRBJ2-5, with D uncertain. This CDR3 region has 15 residues. Germline CDR1 and CDR2: SGHRS and YFSETQ. Trimming took 0 bases from V and 3 from J, leaving 12 bases between them. This CDR3 is CASSLEADHEETQYF. CDR3 DNA: TGCGCCAGCAGCTTGGAGGCAGACCATGAAGAGACCCAGTACTTC. Complete variable domain (other parts from reference TRBV5-1 and TRBJ2-5): KAGVTQTPRYLIKTRGQQVTLSCSPISGHRSVSWYQQTPGQGLQFLFEYFSETQRNKGNFPGRFSGRQFSNSRSEMNVSTLELGDSALYLCASSLEADHEETQYFGPGTRLLVL.

A few counts support this clone. The V and J genes are TRBV7-9 and TRBJ2-1; TRBD2 matches 8 bases. In germline, CDR1 is SEHNR, CDR2 FQNEAQ (reference sequence). J was trimmed by 6 bases and V by 5 bases; bases with no gene match: 9. The CDR3 totals 15 residues. The DNA for the CDR3 is TGTGCCAGCAGCCCCAGGAGCGGGGGACTCAATGAGCAGTTCTTC. It translates to CASSPRSGGLNEQFF.

This clone has more than one count but fewer than ten. The chain recombines TRBV29-1 with TRBJ2-7; D is undetermined. This CDR3 comprises 12 residues. V was clipped by 1 base and J by 5 bases, with 9 bases between them. Germline CDR1 SQVTM, CDR2 ANQGSEA. The CDR3 DNA reads as TGCAGCGTTGAAGGGGTGTTCAACGAGCAGTACTTC. As protein: CSVEGVFNEQYF.

As DNA, the CDR3 is TGTGCCAGCAGCTTAAATAGTGCAGAGACCCAGTACTTC. Translation: CASSLNSAETQYF. V and J are TRBV7-3 and TRBJ2-5; D remains unclear. This CDR3 has 13 amino acids. V was shortened by 1 base and J by 4 bases, with 7 bases between the two germline ends. Germline values: CDR1 SGHTA, CDR2 FQGTGA.

V is TRBV7-3 and J is TRBJ2-3; D assignment may be TRBD1 or TRBD2 (5 bases each). The germline CDR1 and CDR2 sequences are SGHTA and FQGTGA. The germline V and J ends were trimmed by 3 bases and 2 bases, with 12 bases remaining between them. The CDR3 has 15 amino acids. The CDR3 DNA is TGTGCCAGCAGCTTCGGGGCAGAGACCACAGATACGCAGTATTTT. It specifies CASSFGAETTDTQYF.

This clone came up once. The J gene is TRBJ2-5, the V gene TRBV7-4; D perhaps matches TRBD2 (6 bases). Trimming pared 8 bases from V and 5 bases from J, leaving 18 bases between. Germline V gene lookup returns CDR1 SGHVT and CDR2 SQSDAQ. CDR3 length equals 14 residues. The CDR3 bases are TGTGCCAGCCCCTGGGACTTCCGAGAGGAGACCCAGTACTTC. Amino acids: CASPWDFREETQYF.

The sample holds a few counts of this clone. The gene calls are TRBV7-2 and TRBJ2-5; D is ambiguous. CDR1 is SGHTA and CDR2 is FQGNSA in the germline V gene. The CDR3 totals 12 residues. Deletions cut 1 base from V and 5 bases from J, with 5 bases between. CDR3 protein: CASSLVRETQYF. The CDR3 nucleotides read TGTGCCAGCAGCTTAGTTCGTGAGACCCAGTACTTC.

The J gene is TRBJ1-1, the V gene TRBV6-6; perhaps TRBD1 as D (5 bases). Germline V CDR1 and CDR2: MNHNY, SVGAGI (reference sequence). The CDR3 contains 14 residues. Deletions cut 10 bases from V and 1 base from J, with 16 bases between. CDR3 bases: TGTGCCACCCACCCGACAGCTTCGAACACTGAAGCTTTCTTT. This encodes CATHPTASNTEAFF.

J is TRBJ2-2 and V is TRBV29-1; 9 bases are shared with TRBD2. Trimming cost V 3 bases and J 5 bases; bases outside gene matches: 4. The CDR3 extends over 14 amino acids. Germline values: CDR1 SQVTM, CDR2 ANQGSEA. The CDR3 protein is CSVESSGITGELFF. CDR3 nucleotides: TGCAGCGTTGAGTCTAGCGGGATTACCGGGGAGCTGTTTTTT.

The chain has TRBV27 and TRBJ2-3, with 7 bases matching TRBD1. Germline loops: CDR1 MNHEY, CDR2 SMNVEV (reference sequence). The CDR3 has 15 residues. Unmatched junction bases numbered 18, after V lost 5 bases and J lost 13 bases. The CDR3 DNA follows: TGTGCCAGCAGTGGACCCTCAACAGGGGACCCCGGGGAGTATTTT. Protein sequence: CASSGPSTGDPGEYF.

The rearrangement joins TRBV27 to TRBJ1-2, with unresolved D. The CDR3 has 12 amino acids. With 5 bases removed from V and 4 bases from J, the gap between germline ends came to 8 bases. Germline values: CDR1 MNHEY, CDR2 SMNVEV (reference sequence). CDR3 sequence reads: CASSRVGYGYTF. Written as DNA, the CDR3 is TGTGCCAGCAGTAGGGTGGGCTATGGCTACACCTTC.

The table lists this clone with a few counts. V and J are TRBV29-1 and TRBJ2-3; D possibly corresponds to TRBD2 (6 bases). Trimming cost V 4 bases and J 3 bases, with 17 bases left between them. This CDR3 spans 15 amino acids. The V gene's germline CDR1 is SQVTM and CDR2 ANQGSEA. CDR3 nucleotide sequence: TGCAGCGTTGGTGAGGTCACAGGAGGGACAGATACGCAGTATTTT. The encoded protein is CSVGEVTGGTDTQYF.

The chain joins TRBV29-1 to TRBJ2-7, with 8 bases matching TRBD2. V shed 1 base, J shed 4 bases, and the junction held 12 bases outside the gene matches. Germline V gives CDR1 SQVTM, CDR2 ANQGSEA. CDR3 length: 16 residues. DNA of the CDR3: TGCAGCGTTGAAGGAGCCCCGGGGGGGGGTAGTTACGAGCAGTACTTC. Translating gives CSVEGAPGGGSYEQYF.

This chain joins TRBV27 and TRBJ1-5; no firm D call. Trimming removed 3 bases from V and 4 bases from J, with 7 bases in between. Germline V CDR1 and CDR2: MNHEY, SMNVEV (reference sequence). This CDR3 region has 13 residues. The CDR3 DNA reads TGTGCCAGCAGTTTCACCGCGAATCAGCCCCAGCATTTT. It specifies CASSFTANQPQHF.

V gene TRBV29-1 combines with J gene TRBJ2-7; 14 bases are shared with TRBD2. Germline V CDR1 and CDR2: SQVTM, ANQGSEA. The CDR3 has 17 residues. The trim removed 6 bases at V and 0 bases at J, leaving 10 bases unmatched. CDR3 residues: CSVRGLAGEGSSYEQYF. In DNA form, the CDR3 reads TGCAGCGTGAGGGGACTAGCGGGAGAGGGGAGCTCCTACGAGCAGTACTTC.

This clone was seen a handful of times. The CDR3 reads CASSDLNTEAFF. CDR3 nucleotide sequence: TGTGCCAGCAGTGACCTGAACACTGAAGCTTTCTTT. J is TRBJ1-1 and V is TRBV28, with D uncertain. This CDR3 is 12 amino acids long. The germline CDR1 and CDR2 sequences are MDHEN and SYDVKM. Trimming cost V 5 bases and J 0 bases, with 4 bases left between them.